This passage covers 24 T cell receptor beta chains from one sample sequenced in a study of blood T cell repertoires in COVID-19. Only in-frame clones appear in the TCRdb table, and some are missing; sequencing was by immunoSEQ multiplex PCR. The sample includes 130,000 to 150,000 clones, less than 90% of them seen just once. Material for sequencing was PBMCs or T cells enriched from blood (not recorded which). Receptors were obtained from a woman aged 45 to 65 who had been exposed to COVID-19.

The chain joins TRBV4-2 to TRBJ1-1; D is uncertain. This CDR3 has 14 amino acids. Between the trimmed V and J ends, which lost 4 bases and 7 bases, there was a span of 16 bases. Germline CDR1 is LGHNA and CDR2 is YNFKEQ. CDR3 in DNA: TGTGCCAGCAGCCTCGGGGTAGGGCAGATTGAAGCTTTCTTT. Encoded protein: CASSLGVGQIEAFF.

About this clone itself: Distinct nucleotide sequences in the sample also encode this CDR3. The chain has TRBV9 and TRBJ1-3, with 9 bases lining up with TRBD1. The CDR3 is made up of 14 amino acids. J was trimmed by 4 bases and V by 2 bases; bases with no gene match: 1. Germline CDR1 and CDR2: SGDLS and YYNGEE. The CDR3 DNA reads as TGTGCCAGCAGCGTTGGGACAGGGGGAAACACCATATATTTT. Its translation is CASSVGTGGNTIYF. The full variable domain, its missing parts supplied by reference TRBV9 and TRBJ1-3, is DSGVTQTPKHLITATGQRVTLRCSPRSGDLSVYWYQQSLDQGLQFLIQYYNGEERAKGNILERFSAQQFPDLHSELNLSSLELGDSALYFCASSVGTGGNTIYFGEGSWLTVV.

In this sample, this clone turned up a few times. The chain carries TRBV27 and TRBJ2-7, with TRBD1 matching over 7 bases. Germline V gene sequence: CDR1 MNHEY, CDR2 SMNVEV (reference sequence). Losses at the gene ends were 5 bases for V and 9 bases for J; bases not matched to a gene: 7. CDR3 length equals 12 residues. Here the CDR3 DNA reads TGTGCCAGCAGTCCCTCAGGGGGAGTGCAGTACTTC. This sequence encodes CASSPSGGVQYF.

The count of this clone is one. The rearrangement links TRBV19 to TRBJ2-7; D is perhaps TRBD2 (5 bases). V lost 8 bases to trimming and J lost 3 bases, with 11 bases between them. Germline V gives CDR1 LNHDA, CDR2 SQIVND (reference sequence). CDR3 length equals 12 residues. DNA for the CDR3: TGTGCCAGTGGGAACGGGATCTACGAGCAGTACTTC. Translated, it gives CASGNGIYEQYF.

A single count supports this clone. The V and J genes are TRBV5-1 and TRBJ1-3; D possibly corresponds to TRBD1 (5 bases). This CDR3 region has 13 residues. Germline values: CDR1 SGHRS, CDR2 YFSETQ. Between the trimmed V and J ends, which lost 6 bases and 2 bases, there was a span of 9 bases. The CDR3 loop reads CASMGQPGNTIYF. DNA for the CDR3: TGCGCCAGCATGGGGCAGCCTGGAAACACCATATATTTT.

The gene calls are TRBV6-5 and TRBJ2-1, with 8 positions matching TRBD2. The CDR3 totals 15 residues. Per germline, CDR1 MNHEY and CDR2 SVGAGI. V shed 6 bases, J shed 0 bases, and the junction held 4 bases outside the gene matches. The CDR3 here is CASSLSGSSYNEQFF. The DNA of the CDR3 is TGTGCCAGCAGCTTAAGCGGGAGCTCCTACAATGAGCAGTTCTTC.

V gene TRBV25-1 combines with J gene TRBJ1-6; D is ambiguous. CDR3 length equals 14 residues. CDR1 and CDR2 (germline): MGHDK, SYGVNS. Trimming took off 4 bases at V and 5 bases at J, with 9 bases between the two ends. CDR3 nucleotides: TGTGCCAGCAGTGTTACAGCAGATAATTCACCCCTCCACTTT. Translated, it gives CASSVTADNSPLHF.

This clone occurred a few times. This chain links TRBV7-9 with TRBJ1-6; D not certain. The CDR3 sequence is 15 residues long. CDR1 is SEHNR and CDR2 is FQNEAQ in the germline V gene (reference sequence). V lost 0 bases, J lost 3 bases, and 6 bases lay in between. Here the CDR3 reads CASSLARGYNSPLHF. CDR3 coding DNA: TGTGCCAGCAGCTTAGCGCGGGGCTATAATTCACCCCTCCACTTT.

The V and J genes are TRBV19 and TRBJ1-1; weak D call: TRBD1 (5 bases). CDR3 length: 15 residues. CDR1 is LNHDA and CDR2 is SQIVND in the germline V gene (reference sequence). Trimming pared 10 bases from V and 0 bases from J, leaving 18 bases between. The CDR3 reads CATTHRQLMNTEAFF. The CDR3 region has the DNA TGTGCCACGACCCACCGACAGCTCATGAACACTGAAGCTTTCTTT.

The chain has TRBV29-1 and TRBJ2-1, with 7 bases aligning to TRBD1. Germline CDR1 SQVTM, CDR2 ANQGSEA. Trimming cost V 1 base and J 9 bases; bases outside gene matches: 6. The CDR3 totals 13 residues. Here the CDR3 reads CSVEATGFGEQFF. CDR3 sequence (DNA): TGCAGCGTTGAAGCGACAGGGTTCGGTGAGCAGTTCTTC.

CDR3 region: CASSQPGQEVYGYTF. CDR3 coding DNA: TGCGCCAGCAGCCAGCCGGGACAGGAGGTCTATGGCTACACCTTC. The rearrangement links TRBV4-1 to TRBJ1-2; 8 positions agree with TRBD1. Germline V gene sequence: CDR1 MGHRA, CDR2 YSYEKL. The V gene end was trimmed by 3 bases and the J gene end by 4 bases; junction bases not matched to a gene: 7. The CDR3 is 15 residues long.

The chain joins TRBV27 to TRBJ1-1; no definite D call. Trimming pared 6 bases from V and 2 bases from J, leaving 10 bases between. Per the germline V gene, CDR1 is MNHEY and CDR2 is SMNVEV (reference sequence). This CDR3 spans 13 amino acids. CDR3 loop: CASRGPVNTEAFF. The CDR3 coding sequence is TGTGCCAGCAGGGGCCCCGTAAACACTGAAGCTTTCTTT.

This clone showed up just a few times. The chain couples TRBV2 to TRBJ2-3; no reliable D call. Germline-derived CDR1 and CDR2 are SNHLY and FYNNEI. The CDR3 totals 16 residues. The V and J ends lost 1 base and 0 bases respectively, with 11 bases between them. The CDR3 DNA is TGTGCCAGCAGTGAAGGGCAGGTACCTAGCACAGATACGCAGTATTTT. Translation gives CASSEGQVPSTDTQYF.

This clone was recorded only once. The CDR3 DNA is TGTGCCAGCAGCCCTTGGGGCCCCGGATGGGGTAACACTGAAGCTTTCTTT. Encoded protein: CASSPWGPGWGNTEAFF. This chain joins TRBV9 and TRBJ1-1, with TRBD1 as a possible D gene (5 bases). CDR3 length equals 17 residues. The germline V gene has CDR1 SGDLS and CDR2 YYNGEE. Trimming took 4 bases from V and 2 from J, leaving 21 bases between them.

The J gene is TRBJ2-5, the V gene TRBV27; maybe TRBD2 (7 bases). Germline V gene sequence: CDR1 MNHEY, CDR2 SMNVEV (reference sequence). V was pared by 6 bases and J by 4 bases, with 12 bases between. The CDR3 spans 13 residues. This chain's CDR3 is CASRLGGGETQYF. In DNA form, the CDR3 reads TGTGCCAGCAGGCTAGGGGGGGGAGAGACCCAGTACTTC.

A remark on this clone: The sample holds other DNA sequences that translate to the same CDR3. The V and J genes are TRBV18 and TRBJ1-1; D remains unclear. Looked up from germline, CDR1 is KGHSH and CDR2 is LQKENI. V dropped 3 bases and J dropped 4 bases, with 9 bases sitting between them. CDR3 length: 13 amino acids. The CDR3 DNA follows: TGTGCCAGCTCACCCTTGGCGGGCACTGAAGCTTTCTTT. Amino acids: CASSPLAGTEAFF.

The chain recombines TRBV6-5 with TRBJ1-2, with D possibly TRBD1 on 5 matching bases. CDR3 length equals 13 residues. The germline CDR1 and CDR2 sequences are MNHEY and SVGAGI. Trimming left V 4 bases short and J 7 bases short, with 13 bases between. The CDR3 DNA reads TGTGCCAGCAGTTTGGGGCCCGGATCTGGCTACACCTTC. Its translation: CASSLGPGSGYTF.

The chain links TRBV4-3 to TRBJ2-5; D is perhaps TRBD1 (6 bases). This CDR3 has 20 residues. Germline V gene lookup returns CDR1 LGHNA and CDR2 YSLEER. The germline V and J ends were trimmed by 0 bases and 0 bases, with 23 bases remaining between them. DNA for the CDR3: TGCGCCAGCAGCCAAGATCGTCCAGGGGTAATGAGGAATTACCAAGAGACCCAGTACTTC. Translating gives CASSQDRPGVMRNYQETQYF.

The chain links TRBV19 to TRBJ2-1, with 13 bases fitting TRBD2. The junction had 6 bases not matched to a gene; V was cut back by 3 bases and J by 7 bases. This CDR3 has 16 residues. From germline, CDR1 is LNHDA and CDR2 SQIVND (reference sequence). CDR3 residues: CASSIPTSGGINEQFF. In nucleotides, the CDR3 is TGTGCCAGTAGTATTCCGACTAGCGGGGGGATTAATGAGCAGTTCTTC.

This rearrangement joins TRBV3-1 (or the pseudogene TRBV3-2) to TRBJ1-5; the D gene is possibly TRBD1 (6 bases). The CDR3 length is 14 residues. Germline loops: CDR1 LGHDT, CDR2 YNNKEL (reference sequence). The V gene lost 4 bases and the J gene lost 5 bases, with 12 bases spanning the gap. The CDR3 reads CASSPTGTYQPQHF. The DNA for the CDR3 is TGTGCCAGCAGCCCGACAGGTACCTATCAGCCCCAGCATTTT.

The chain links TRBV5-4 to TRBJ1-2; perhaps TRBD1 as D (6 bases). Germline V gene lookup returns CDR1 SGHNT and CDR2 YYREEE (reference sequence). CDR3 length: 13 amino acids. The V end lost 3 bases, the J end lost 4 bases, and 10 bases lay between the germline ends. CDR3 loop: CASSWRTAYGYTF. CDR3 in DNA: TGTGCCAGCAGCTGGCGGACAGCCTATGGCTACACCTTC.

This sequence joins TRBV5-4 and TRBJ2-1; 8 bases are a match to TRBD2. Germline CDR1 and CDR2: SGHNT and YYREEE (reference sequence). Trimming cost V 4 bases and J 0 bases; bases outside gene matches: 12. This CDR3 region has 18 residues. CDR3 amino acids: CASSRGASGPSSYNEQFF. The CDR3 nucleotides are TGTGCCAGCAGCCGAGGGGCTAGCGGGCCGAGCTCCTACAATGAGCAGTTCTTC.

The chain recombines TRBV21-1 with TRBJ1-2; the table's TRBD1 call for D was not verified on the DNA. TRBV21-1 is a pseudogene segment. The CDR3 runs to 15 residues. CDR3 nucleotide sequence: TGTGCCAGCAGCAAAGTAGACAGTTTCTGGGGTGGCTACACCTTC. Its translation: CASSKVDSFWGGYTF.

This clone was seen only a few times. V and J are TRBV9 and TRBJ1-1, with 7 bases that match TRBD1. The V segment lost 0 bases and the J segment 4 bases; nucleotides outside the gene matches: 3. The CDR3 loop spans 14 amino acids. Per the germline V gene, CDR1 is SGDLS and CDR2 is YYNGEE. CDR3 sequence: CASSVDPGGTEAFF. The CDR3 DNA sequence: TGTGCCAGCAGCGTAGATCCAGGGGGCACTGAAGCTTTCTTT.